The 18 T cell receptor beta chains reported below all come from one sample, sequenced in a study of blood T cell dynamics during melanoma immunotherapy. Time point of the sample: pre-treatment baseline. The repertoire was sequenced with immunoSEQ multiplex PCR; TCRdb's copy has only in-frame clones and lacks some. This table has about 5,900 clones, 88% appearing once. The sample here was blood, taken from a patient treated with checkpoint blockade. The origin of the receptors is a human donor with melanoma.

This clone was counted a single time. V usage is TRBV11-2 and J usage is TRBJ1-4; TRBD1 matches at 7 bases. Germline assignment: CDR1 SGHAT and CDR2 FQNNGV. The CDR3 spans 15 residues. Trimming cost V 5 bases and J 7 bases; bases outside gene matches: 10. The CDR3 coding sequence is TGTGCCAGCAGCCCCCAGGGGGGGCTCGGTGAAAAACTGTTTTTT. This gives the protein CASSPQGGLGEKLFF.

The chain couples TRBV5-1 to TRBJ2-5; D is possibly TRBD1 (5 bases). This CDR3 has 14 amino acids. Trimming cost V 5 bases and J 1 base, with 12 bases left between them. CDR1 SGHRS and CDR2 YFSETQ come from the germline V gene. CDR3 loop: CASSEQDLQETQYF. CDR3 bases: TGCGCCAGCAGTGAACAGGATCTCCAAGAGACCCAGTACTTC.

The J gene is TRBJ2-7, the V gene TRBV14; D is unresolved. V dropped 1 base and J dropped 7 bases, with 11 bases sitting between them. The CDR3 sequence is 13 residues long. Germline V gene data show CDR1 as SGHDN and CDR2 as FVKESK. The CDR3 nucleotides are TGTGCCAGCAGCCAAGGAGACTCCTCGGAGCAGTACTTC. It encodes CASSQGDSSEQYF.

This clone was observed once. V usage is TRBV5-6 and J usage is TRBJ1-4; no clear D. Trimming took off 1 base at V and 15 bases at J, with 16 bases between the two ends. CDR3 length: 13 amino acids. CDR1 and CDR2 from the germline V gene are SGHDT and YYEEEE. The CDR3 nucleotides read TGTGCCAGCAGCTTGTGGTCCGGCGTAGGGATGTTTTTT. It codes for CASSLWSGVGMFF.

This sequence joins TRBV9 and TRBJ2-3; D unclear. Germline V gene data show CDR1 as SGDLS and CDR2 as YYNGEE. CDR3 length: 15 amino acids. Trimming took off 0 bases at V and 0 bases at J, with 8 bases between the two ends. CDR3 in DNA: TGTGCCAGCAGCGTAGACGCCGCTAGCACAGATACGCAGTATTTT. The encoded protein is CASSVDAASTDTQYF.

To note about this clone: One junction end disagrees with the germline gene, perhaps due to a read error. The rearrangement links TRBV7-7 to TRBJ2-5; possibly TRBD1 or TRBD2 for D (5 bases each). CDR3 size: 15 residues. Germline CDR1 reads SSHAT; CDR2 reads FNYEAQ (reference sequence). The CDR3 region is CASSVRDGEGETQYF. The DNA for the CDR3 is TGTGCTAGCAGCGTCCGGGACGGCGAAGGGGAGACCCAGTACTTC.

The chain has TRBV29-1 and TRBJ1-4; TRBD1 matches 7 bases. CDR3 length equals 13 residues. Germline V gene sequence: CDR1 SQVTM, CDR2 ANQGSEA. J was trimmed by 4 bases and V by 6 bases; bases with no gene match: 5. This CDR3 reads CSVGGQFNEKLFF. CDR3 bases: TGCAGCGTCGGGGGACAGTTTAATGAAAAACTGTTTTTT.

CDR3 DNA: TGTGCCACCAGCAGCCCTACTGGGGGCGAACGGAGCATTCAGTACTTC. It is translated as CATSSPTGGERSIQYF. The V and J genes are TRBV15 and TRBJ2-4; a weak D match, TRBD1 (6 bases). V was trimmed by 3 bases and J by 9 bases, leaving 21 bases between them. Germline V gene lookup returns CDR1 LNHNV and CDR2 YYDKDF (reference sequence). The CDR3 covers 16 residues.

CDR3: CASSATRGGETQYF. CDR3 DNA: TGTGCCAGCAGTGCCACTAGGGGAGGGGAGACCCAGTACTTC. The chain employs TRBV2 and TRBJ2-5; 7 nucleotides line up with TRBD2. The CDR3 length is 14 residues. J gave up 5 bases and V 4 bases, and 7 bases lay outside the gene matches. Per the germline V gene, CDR1 is SNHLY and CDR2 is FYNNEI.

The chain carries TRBV6-6 and TRBJ1-5, with D maybe TRBD1 (5 bases). Looked up from germline, CDR1 is MNHNY and CDR2 is SVGAGI (reference sequence). The CDR3 contains 14 residues. The V end was cut by 2 bases, the J end by 7 bases, with 12 bases between. CDR3 bases: TGTGCCAGCAGTTACATCCAGGGTGGACAGCCCCAGCATTTT. Its translation is CASSYIQGGQPQHF.

The chain links TRBV19 to TRBJ1-1, with a tentative D call TRBD1 (6 bases). The CDR3 sequence is 15 residues long. The ends were cut back, 7 bases at V and 4 bases at J, with 19 bases in the middle. Germline values: CDR1 LNHDA, CDR2 SQIVND (reference sequence). The DNA for the CDR3 is TGTGCCAGTATAGGTAGTCGGAACAGGGTCACTGAAGCTTTCTTT. As protein: CASIGSRNRVTEAFF.

The chain carries TRBV7-9 and TRBJ2-7, with D unclear. From germline, CDR1 is SEHNR and CDR2 FQNEAQ (reference sequence). With 5 bases removed from V and 2 bases from J, the gap between germline ends came to 13 bases. This CDR3 region has 14 residues. The DNA for the CDR3 is TGTGCCAGCAGCCGGGCGACACAACCCTACGAGCAGTACTTC. Its translation: CASSRATQPYEQYF.

This sequence joins TRBV4-1 and TRBJ1-5; D might be TRBD1 (6 bases). The length of the CDR3 is 14 residues. V gave up 0 bases and J gave up 5 bases, with 8 bases separating them. The V gene's germline CDR1 is MGHRA and CDR2 YSYEKL. The CDR3 coding sequence is TGCGCCAGCAGCCAAGAGGGGGGCTATCAGCCCCAGCATTTT. Translated, it gives CASSQEGGYQPQHF.

This rearrangement joins TRBV7-9 to TRBJ1-4, with D possibly being TRBD1 (5 bases). Germline assignment: CDR1 SEHNR and CDR2 FQNEAQ (reference sequence). Trimming took 5 bases from V and 0 from J, leaving 13 bases between them. The CDR3 runs to 16 residues. In DNA, the CDR3 is TGTGCCAGCAGCAAATGGGGCAGAACAACTAATGAAAAACTGTTTTTT. Residues: CASSKWGRTTNEKLFF.

In its sample, this clone was seen once. The V call is TRBV6-1, the J call TRBJ2-5; D unresolved. CDR3 length equals 13 residues. V was pared by 4 bases and J by 7 bases, with 13 bases between. Germline loops: CDR1 MNHNS, CDR2 SASEGT. CDR3 loop: CASSATSIGTQYF. The CDR3 region has the DNA TGTGCCAGCAGTGCAACCAGCATCGGGACCCAGTACTTC.

The chain couples TRBV19 to TRBJ2-7; 9 nucleotides line up with TRBD1. With 5 bases clipped from V and 2 bases from J, the junction kept 4 bases outside the gene matches. CDR1 and CDR2 (germline): LNHDA, SQIVND (reference sequence). This CDR3 contains 14 residues. CDR3 DNA sequence: TGTGCCAGTAGTCTGGGACAGGGCACCTACGAGCAGTACTTC. Its protein product is CASSLGQGTYEQYF.

The count of this clone is one. The rearrangement links TRBV7-9 to TRBJ1-1, with unresolved D. V was clipped by 1 base and J by 0 bases, with 9 bases between them. The CDR3 has 15 residues. Germline V lookup: CDR1 SEHNR, CDR2 FQNEAQ (reference sequence). CDR3 DNA sequence: TGTGCCAGCAGCTTAGAGCACAGAATGAACACTGAAGCTTTCTTT. Its translation: CASSLEHRMNTEAFF. Complete variable domain (other parts from reference TRBV7-9 and TRBJ1-1): DTGVSQNPRHKITKRGQNVTFRCDPISEHNRLYWYRQTLGQGPEFLTYFQNEAQLEKSRLLSDRFSAERPKGSFSTLEIQRTEQGDSAMYLCASSLEHRMNTEAFFGQGTRLTVV.

The chain combines TRBV2 with TRBJ1-5; 8 nucleotides line up with TRBD1. The CDR3 length is 15 residues. Germline V CDR1 and CDR2: SNHLY, FYNNEI. With 6 bases clipped from V and 11 bases from J, the junction kept 15 bases outside the gene matches. CDR3 coding DNA: TGTGCCAGCAGGGCGGGACAGGAGGAAGGGTTGACCCAGCATTTT. As protein: CASRAGQEEGLTQHF.